Described below is a single T cell receptor beta chain sequence and its context. Its antigen remains unidentified. The data were produced by immunoSEQ multiplex PCR, yet TCRdb's version contains in-frame clones alone and is incomplete. The sample carries around 120,000 clones, 88% recorded once. The data derive from a study of cytomegalovirus exposure and HLA in healthy donors. Study outcomes and limitations: Whilst most TCR sequences proved rare, a subset of public TCRs occurred across many donors. Cytomegalovirus association was listed for about 150 TCR beta chains.

In germline, CDR1 is MNHNS, CDR2 SASEGT. CDR3 length: 15 amino acids. The germline V and J ends were trimmed by 3 bases and 1 base, with 12 bases remaining between them. The approximately 120-subject validation cohort, separate from the approximately 670-subject first cohort, included the donors. This TCR derives from a woman under 30 in good health and CMV-seropositive. The specimen sequenced was PBMCs. This chain uses TRBV6-1 with TRBJ1-1; TRBD1 might be the D (6 bases). The CDR3 reads CASSELDRRNTEAFF. The CDR3 DNA reads TGTGCCAGCAGTGAGTTGGACAGACGGAACACTGAAGCTTTCTTT.